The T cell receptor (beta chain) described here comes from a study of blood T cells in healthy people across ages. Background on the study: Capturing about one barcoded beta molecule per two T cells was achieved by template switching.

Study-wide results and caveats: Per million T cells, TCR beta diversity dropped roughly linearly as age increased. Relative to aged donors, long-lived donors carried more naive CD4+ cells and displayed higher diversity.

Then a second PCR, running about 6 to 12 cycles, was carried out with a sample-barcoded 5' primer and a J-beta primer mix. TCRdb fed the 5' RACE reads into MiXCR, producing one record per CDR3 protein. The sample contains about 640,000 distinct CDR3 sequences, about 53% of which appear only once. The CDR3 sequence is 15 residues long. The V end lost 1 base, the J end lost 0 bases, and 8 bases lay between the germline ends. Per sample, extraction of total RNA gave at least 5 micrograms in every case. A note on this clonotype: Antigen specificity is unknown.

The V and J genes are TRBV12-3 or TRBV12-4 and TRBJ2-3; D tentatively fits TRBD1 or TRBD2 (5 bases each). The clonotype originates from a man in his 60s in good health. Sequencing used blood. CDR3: CASSLDGASTDTQYF. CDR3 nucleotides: TGTGCCAGCAGTTTAGACGGGGCTAGCACAGATACGCAGTATTTT.